Below, one TCR beta chain is given with its context. Its antigen is unknown. Data came from immunoSEQ multiplex PCR; TCRdb stores just in-frame clones and leaves some out. In the table there are around 110,000 clones, about 90% of which are singletons. The entry originates in a study of T cell responses to AZD1222 COVID-19 vaccine. The study, taken as a whole, reports: It was only a handful of AZD1222 recipients who were seropositive at baseline.

The ends lost 6 bases at V and 6 bases at J; junction bases unmatched: 13. The CDR3 contains 15 residues. Per the germline V gene, CDR1 is WNHNN and CDR2 is SYGVQD (reference sequence). The V gene is TRBV10-1, the J gene TRBJ1-2, with TRBD1 identical over 7 bases. The clonotype comes from an adult who received the AZD1222 COVID-19 vaccine. Source: peripheral blood, taken 28 days after the second AZD1222 dose. In DNA, the CDR3 is TGCGCCAGCAGCGCCAAGCGGACAGGAAAAAATGGCTACACCTTC. Its protein is CASSAKRTGKNGYTF.